This T cell receptor beta chain was profiled in a study of blood T cell repertoires in COVID-19. Across the whole study: PBMCs, B-cell-depleted T cells, or T cells were the source of the cDNA or gDNA that made up the material.

Sequencing used immunoSEQ multiplex PCR; TCRdb keeps in-frame clones, though not all of them. The sample includes more than 300,000 clones, more than 85% seen only once; the top ten take less than 20%. Recruitment covered roughly 24 US areas and drew participants whose ages spanned roughly 18 to 95 years. Grouping used clinical history reported by participants in a survey and questionnaire. Germline CDR1 and CDR2: LGHDT and YNNKEL (reference sequence). This CDR3 is built from 17 residues. V was clipped by 2 bases and J by 0 bases, with 14 bases between them. The chain carries TRBV3-1 (or the pseudogene TRBV3-2) and TRBJ2-4, with a weak D call TRBD1 (6 bases). Sequences were obtained from PBMCs or T cells enriched from blood (not recorded which). The source of this sequence is a woman aged 25 to 39 who had recovered from COVID-19. In DNA, the CDR3 is TGTGCCAGCAGCCAATTTGGGACATCTCTAGCCAAAAACATTCAGTACTTC. This translates into CASSQFGTSLAKNIQYF.